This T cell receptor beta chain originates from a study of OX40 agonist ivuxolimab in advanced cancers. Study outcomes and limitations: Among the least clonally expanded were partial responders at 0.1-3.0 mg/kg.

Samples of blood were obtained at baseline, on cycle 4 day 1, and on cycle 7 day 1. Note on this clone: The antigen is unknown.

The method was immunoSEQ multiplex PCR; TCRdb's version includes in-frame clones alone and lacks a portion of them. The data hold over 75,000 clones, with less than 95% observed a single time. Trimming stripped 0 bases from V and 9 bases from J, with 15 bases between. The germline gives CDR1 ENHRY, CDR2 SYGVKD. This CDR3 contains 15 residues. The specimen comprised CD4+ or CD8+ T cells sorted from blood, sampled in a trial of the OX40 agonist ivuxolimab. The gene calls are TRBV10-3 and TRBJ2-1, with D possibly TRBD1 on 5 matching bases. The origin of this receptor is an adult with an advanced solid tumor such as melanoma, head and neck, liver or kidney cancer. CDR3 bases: TGTGCCATCAGTGAGTCGTCAGGGCCCTCGGGTGAGCAGTTCTTC. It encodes CAISESSGPSGEQFF.